The sequence of this T cell receptor beta chain was determined in a study of CD8+ T cells in alopecia areata. Study results and caveats: Scalp clonality and expanded CD8+ clones among the top 100 fell significantly with tofacitinib.

Comments on this clone: Its antigen remains unidentified.

Sequencing used cDNA as its template, made by extracting RNA and reverse transcribing it. TCRdb's table, derived via immunoSEQ multiplex PCR, lists solely in-frame clones and lacks some. Of around 210,000 clones listed, under 70% are singletons. Treatment indicated: oral pan-JAK inhibitor, 5-10 mg twice daily. From germline, CDR1 is GTSNPN and CDR2 SVGIG (reference sequence). The CDR3 sequence is 16 residues long. The V end was cut by 2 bases, the J end by 2 bases, with 13 bases between. The TCR was taken from a human donor with alopecia areata. The V call is TRBV30, the J call TRBJ2-6; D is possibly TRBD2 (5 bases). The sequenced sample was CD4+ T cells sorted from blood, obtained at week 4, from a patient treated with tofacitinib. The CDR3 reads CAWSRGKVAGANVLTF. The CDR3 DNA follows: TGTGCCTGGAGTAGAGGGAAAGTGGCTGGGGCCAACGTCCTGACTTTC.